This TCR beta chain emerged from a study of T cell responses to AZD1222 COVID-19 vaccine. The CDR3 spans 14 residues. Per germline, CDR1 KGHSH and CDR2 LQKENI. Trimming stripped 2 bases from V and 1 base from J, with 7 bases between. Here immunoSEQ multiplex PCR was the method, and the copy in TCRdb shows in-frame clones only, minus some. The table includes about 120,000 clones, around 87% detected once. This clone was seen once. The chain links TRBV18 to TRBJ2-3; D remains ambiguous. The source material was peripheral blood, sampled on day 0 of AZD1222 vaccination. The TCR originated in an adult in good health. The CDR3 region has the DNA TGTGCCAGCTCACCATACCCAGGCACAGATACGCAGTATTTT. Its protein product is CASSPYPGTDTQYF.